These 14 T cell receptor beta chains originate from one sample sequenced in a study of shared clonotypes between healthy human individuals. Cells designated naive CD8 were CD45RO-negative and were positively selected for CCR7, with terminally differentiated effector memory CD45RA+ cells excluded. Here immunoSEQ multiplex PCR was the method, and the copy in TCRdb shows in-frame clones only, minus some. The sample has about 550,000 clones; about 95% are singletons. Input material: naive CD8+ T cells sorted from blood. The receptor set was obtained from a woman aged 30 to 39 in good health.

This chain joins TRBV2 and TRBJ2-2; D unresolved. With 3 bases removed from V and 4 bases from J, the gap between germline ends came to 12 bases. CDR1 SNHLY and CDR2 FYNNEI come from the germline V gene. The CDR3 is made up of 15 amino acids. The CDR3 region is CASSDGQRGTGELFF. The CDR3 nucleotides are TGTGCCAGCAGTGACGGTCAGCGAGGCACCGGGGAGCTGTTTTTT.

This clone was detected only a few times. J is TRBJ1-1 and V is TRBV27; tentatively, D is TRBD1 (6 bases). The CDR3 sequence is 13 residues long. Germline lookup yields CDR1 MNHEY and CDR2 SMNVEV (reference sequence). With 6 bases removed from V and 8 bases from J, the gap between germline ends came to 16 bases. CDR3 loop: CASRWDKGTEAFF. The CDR3 DNA reads TGTGCCAGCAGGTGGGACAAGGGGACGGAAGCTTTCTTT.

The gene calls are TRBV27 and TRBJ1-1; no clear D. Germline V gives CDR1 MNHEY, CDR2 SMNVEV (reference sequence). This CDR3 contains 13 residues. Deletions cut 0 bases from V and 5 bases from J, with 7 bases between. The CDR3 DNA follows: TGTGCCAGCAGTTTATCCGGGTTTACTGAAGCTTTCTTT. This translates into CASSLSGFTEAFF.

The chain links TRBV2 to TRBJ2-1; D may correspond to TRBD1 or TRBD2 (6 bases each). The CDR3 is 15 amino acids. The germline gives CDR1 SNHLY, CDR2 FYNNEI. Trimming took off 4 bases at V and 8 bases at J, with 18 bases between the two ends. CDR3 bases: TGTGCCAGCAGTGTAGGGGGGAGGAGGTTAGATGAGCAGTTCTTC. Translating gives CASSVGGRRLDEQFF.

In DNA, the CDR3 is TGCGCCAGCACCTCCTTCACCACCGGGGAGCTGTTTTTT. It specifies CASTSFTTGELFF. The chain links TRBV4-1 to TRBJ2-2, with D unresolved. Trimming shortened V by 7 bases and J by 4 bases, and 10 bases separated the two germline ends. CDR3 length: 13 residues. Germline V gene data show CDR1 as MGHRA and CDR2 as YSYEKL.

This clone was counted a few times. The CDR3 here is CATSTRGTAVDQPQHF. The CDR3 region has the DNA TGTGCCACCAGCACGAGAGGGACGGCAGTCGATCAGCCCCAGCATTTT. The V and J genes are TRBV15 and TRBJ1-5; maybe TRBD1 (5 bases). CDR1 LNHNV and CDR2 YYDKDF come from the germline V gene (reference sequence). The CDR3 is 16 residues long. The germline V and J ends were trimmed by 4 bases and 5 bases, with 18 bases remaining between them.

This CDR3 reads CATSSPGTSGRLRYTQYF. The CDR3 DNA reads TGTGCCACCAGCAGTCCCGGGACTAGCGGGAGGCTTCGGTATACGCAGTATTTT. V gene TRBV15 combines with J gene TRBJ2-3, with 15 bases identical to TRBD2. J was trimmed by 7 bases and V by 3 bases; bases with no gene match: 11. CDR1 and CDR2 from the germline V gene are LNHNV and YYDKDF (reference sequence). This CDR3 has 18 amino acids.

The rearrangement uses TRBV1 and TRBJ2-5; TRBD2 is the table's D call, not checked against the DNA. TRBJ2-7 explains the end of the DNA better; the J call may be wrong. TRBV1 is reported as a pseudogene. The CDR3 is 15 amino acids. Here the CDR3 reads CTSSQDKSHAYEQYF. For the CDR3, the DNA is TGCACCAGCAGCCAAGATAAGAGCCATGCCTACGAGCAGTACTTC.

CDR3 DNA sequence: TGTGCCAGCAGTTTGACCGGGACGAGGAACACTGAAGCTTTCTTT. This codes for CASSLTGTRNTEAFF. V and J are TRBV28 and TRBJ1-1, with D possibly being TRBD1 (5 bases). The CDR3 is 15 amino acids. Looked up from germline, CDR1 is MDHEN and CDR2 is SYDVKM. The V end was cut by 3 bases, the J end by 1 base, with 12 bases between.

The rearrangement links TRBV13 to TRBJ2-7, with 12 bases aligning to TRBD2. The length of the CDR3 is 15 residues. Trimming at V came to 2 bases and at J to 6 bases, leaving 5 bases not matched to a gene. CDR1 PRHDT and CDR2 FYEKMQ come from the germline V gene (reference sequence). CDR3 sequence reads: CASSLMTSGSGEQYF. The CDR3 DNA follows: TGTGCCAGCAGCTTAATGACTAGCGGGAGTGGCGAGCAGTACTTC. The full variable domain, completed using reference TRBV13 and TRBJ2-7, is AAGVIQSPRHLIKEKRETATLKCYPIPRHDTVYWYQQGPGQDPQFLISFYEKMQSDKGSIPDRFSAQQFSDYHSELNMSSLELGDSALYFCASSLMTSGSGEQYFGPGTRLTVT.

The chain couples TRBV6-6 to TRBJ1-2; D is ambiguous. The CDR3 consists of 14 residues. Germline CDR1 reads MNHNY; CDR2 reads SVGAGI (reference sequence). Trimming shortened V by 8 bases and J by 4 bases, and 17 bases separated the two germline ends. For the CDR3, the DNA is TGTGCCAGCGGGAGACTAGACACCAGCTATGGCTACACCTTC. Translation gives CASGRLDTSYGYTF.

This chain uses TRBV7-9 with TRBJ2-5, with a weak D call TRBD1 (6 bases). Germline V gene data show CDR1 as SEHNR and CDR2 as FQNEAQ (reference sequence). CDR3 size: 15 residues. V was clipped by 1 base and J by 5 bases, with 14 bases between them. The CDR3: CASSLGGHGLETQYF. In DNA form, the CDR3 reads TGTGCCAGCAGCTTAGGGGGACACGGGTTGGAGACCCAGTACTTC. Variable domain in full (rest from reference TRBV7-9 and TRBJ2-5): DTGVSQNPRHKITKRGQNVTFRCDPISEHNRLYWYRQTLGQGPEFLTYFQNEAQLEKSRLLSDRFSAERPKGSFSTLEIQRTEQGDSAMYLCASSLGGHGLETQYFGPGTRLLVL.

The chain links TRBV10-3 to TRBJ2-7, with TRBD1 identical over 8 bases. Germline-derived CDR1 and CDR2 are ENHRY and SYGVKD. The CDR3 consists of 13 residues. V lost 6 bases and J lost 6; bases outside the gene matches: 7. CDR3: CAIRDRGYFEQYF. DNA of the CDR3: TGTGCCATCAGAGACAGGGGCTATTTCGAGCAGTACTTC.

A single count supports this clone. This chain links TRBV5-5 with TRBJ2-7; the D gene could be TRBD1 or TRBD2 (6 bases each). CDR3 size: 15 residues. The V and J ends lost 2 bases and 7 bases respectively, with 19 bases between them. Germline loops: CDR1 SGHKS, CDR2 YYEKEE (reference sequence). The CDR3: CASSFQGWGGEEQYF. The CDR3 coding sequence is TGTGCCAGCAGCTTTCAGGGGTGGGGCGGGGAGGAGCAGTACTTC.